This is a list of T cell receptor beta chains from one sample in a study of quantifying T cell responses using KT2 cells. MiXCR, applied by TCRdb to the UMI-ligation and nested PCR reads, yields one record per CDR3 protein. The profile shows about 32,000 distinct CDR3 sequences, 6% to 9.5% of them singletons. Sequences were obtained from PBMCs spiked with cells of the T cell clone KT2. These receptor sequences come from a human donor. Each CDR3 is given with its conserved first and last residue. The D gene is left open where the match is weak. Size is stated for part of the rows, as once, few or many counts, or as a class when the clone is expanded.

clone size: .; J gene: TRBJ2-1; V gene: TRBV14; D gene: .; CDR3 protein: CASSQGFSGESYNEQFF; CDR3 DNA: TGTGCCAGCAGCCAAGGCTTTAGCGGAGAATCCTACAATGAGCAGTTCTTC
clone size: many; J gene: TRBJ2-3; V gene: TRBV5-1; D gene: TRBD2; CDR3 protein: CASSLRQRGITDTQYF; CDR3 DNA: TGCGCCAGCAGCTTGCGGCAGCGGGGGATCACAGATACGCAGTATTTT
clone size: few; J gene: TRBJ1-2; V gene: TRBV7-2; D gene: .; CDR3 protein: CASSYRTYGYTF; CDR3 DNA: TGTGCCAGCAGCTACAGGACCTATGGCTACACCTTC
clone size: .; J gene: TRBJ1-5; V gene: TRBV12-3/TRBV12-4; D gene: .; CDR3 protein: CASSFTYQPQHF; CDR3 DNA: TGTGCCAGCAGTTTTACGTATCAGCCCCAGCATTTT
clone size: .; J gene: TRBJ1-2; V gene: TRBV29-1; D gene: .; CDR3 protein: CSVVGSLTLGGYTF; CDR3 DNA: TGCAGCGTTGTTGGAAGTCTGACCCTCGGTGGCTACACCTTC
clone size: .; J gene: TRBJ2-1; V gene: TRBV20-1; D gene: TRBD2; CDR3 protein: CSATTGLAGGPVYNEQFF; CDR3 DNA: TGCAGTGCTACGACGGGACTAGCGGGGGGGCCAGTCTACAATGAGCAGTTCTTC
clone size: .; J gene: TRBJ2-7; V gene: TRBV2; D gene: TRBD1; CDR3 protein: CASADLGTGAYEQYF; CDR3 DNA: TGTGCCAGCGCCGACCTCGGGACAGGGGCCTACGAGCAGTACTTC
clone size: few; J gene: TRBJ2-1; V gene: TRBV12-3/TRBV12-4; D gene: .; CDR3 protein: CASSFSLETSYNEQFF; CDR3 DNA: TGTGCCAGCAGTTTTTCCCTAGAGACCTCCTACAATGAGCAGTTCTTC
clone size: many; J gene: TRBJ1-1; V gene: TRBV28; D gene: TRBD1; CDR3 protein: CASSPGGPNTEAFF; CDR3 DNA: TGTGCCAGCAGCCCAGGGGGGCCGAACACTGAAGCTTTCTTT
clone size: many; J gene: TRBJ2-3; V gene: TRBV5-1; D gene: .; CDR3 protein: CASSRRGESTDTQYF; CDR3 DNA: TGCGCCAGCAGCCGGAGGGGCGAGAGCACAGATACGCAGTATTTT
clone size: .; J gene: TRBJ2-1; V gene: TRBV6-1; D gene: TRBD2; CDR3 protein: CASSELAGGYEQFF; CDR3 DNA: TGTGCCAGCAGTGAATTGGCGGGGGGTTATGAGCAGTTCTTC
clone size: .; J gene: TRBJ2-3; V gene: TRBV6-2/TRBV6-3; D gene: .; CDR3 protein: CASSYRTGTDTQYF; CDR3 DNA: TGTGCCAGCAGTTACCGGACAGGCACAGATACGCAGTATTTT
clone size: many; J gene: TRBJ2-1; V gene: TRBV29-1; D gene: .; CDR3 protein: CSVDGTTYNEQFF; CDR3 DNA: TGCAGCGTTGATGGGACCACCTACAATGAGCAGTTCTTC
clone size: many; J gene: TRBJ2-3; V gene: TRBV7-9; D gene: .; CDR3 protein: CASSSRGRLDTQYF; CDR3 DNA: TGTGCCAGCAGCTCCAGGGGCCGCCTGGATACGCAGTATTTT
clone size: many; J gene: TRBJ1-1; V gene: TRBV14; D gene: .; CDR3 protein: CASSLAGMNTEAFF; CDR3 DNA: TGTGCCAGCAGCTTAGCGGGCATGAACACTGAAGCTTTCTTT
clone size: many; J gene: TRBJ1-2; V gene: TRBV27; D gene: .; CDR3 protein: CASSPGGGRSYGYTF; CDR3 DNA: TGTGCCAGCAGTCCCGGGGGGGGCAGGTCCTATGGCTACACCTTC
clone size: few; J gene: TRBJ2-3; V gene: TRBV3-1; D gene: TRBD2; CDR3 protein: CASSHLGLGSTDTQYF; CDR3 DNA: TGTGCCAGCAGCCATCTCGGACTAGGAAGCACAGATACGCAGTATTTT
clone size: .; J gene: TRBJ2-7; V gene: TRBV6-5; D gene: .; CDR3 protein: CASGGGMINYEQYF; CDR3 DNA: TGTGCTTCGGGAGGGGGCATGATTAACTACGAGCAGTACTTC
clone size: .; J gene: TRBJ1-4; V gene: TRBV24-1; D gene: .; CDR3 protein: CATSPGGAGGEKLFF; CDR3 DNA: TGTGCCACCAGTCCCGGGGGCGCCGGTGGGGAAAAACTGTTTTTT
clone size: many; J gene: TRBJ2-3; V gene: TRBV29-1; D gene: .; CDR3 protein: CSVEIGSTDTQYF; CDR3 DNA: TGCAGCGTTGAAATCGGATCCACAGATACGCAGTATTTT
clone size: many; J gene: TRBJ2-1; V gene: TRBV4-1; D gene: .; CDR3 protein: CASSQRGGVVINEQFF; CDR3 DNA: TGCGCCAGCAGCCAACGAGGCGGGGTCGTCATCAATGAGCAGTTCTTC
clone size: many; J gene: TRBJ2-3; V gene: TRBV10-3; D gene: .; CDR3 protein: CAISAGYSTDTQYF; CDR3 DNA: TGTGCCATCAGTGCGGGTTACTCCACAGATACGCAGTATTTT
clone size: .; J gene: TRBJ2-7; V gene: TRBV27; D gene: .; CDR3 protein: CASKVIGRGLSKEQYF; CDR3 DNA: TGTGCCAGCAAAGTAATTGGTCGTGGGCTGTCTAAGGAGCAGTACTTC
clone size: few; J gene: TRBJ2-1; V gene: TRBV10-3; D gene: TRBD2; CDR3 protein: CAISDPGLAGQYNEQFF; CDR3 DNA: TGTGCCATCAGCGATCCCGGACTAGCGGGACAATACAATGAGCAGTTCTTC
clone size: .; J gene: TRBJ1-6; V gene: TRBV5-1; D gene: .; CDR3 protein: CASHEQGPLHF; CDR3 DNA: TGCGCCAGCCATGAACAGGGACCTCTCCACTTT
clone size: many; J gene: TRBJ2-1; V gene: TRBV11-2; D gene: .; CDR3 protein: CASSLGATSYNEQFF; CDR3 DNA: TGTGCCAGCAGCTTAGGCGCGACCTCCTACAATGAGCAGTTCTTC
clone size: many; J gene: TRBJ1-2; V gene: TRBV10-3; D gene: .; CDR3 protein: CAISAWGSDYGYTF; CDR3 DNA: TGTGCCATCAGTGCATGGGGGTCTGACTATGGCTACACCTTC
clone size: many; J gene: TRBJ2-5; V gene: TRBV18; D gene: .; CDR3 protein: CASSRLEQETQYF; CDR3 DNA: TGTGCCAGCTCACGCCTAGAGCAAGAGACCCAGTACTTC
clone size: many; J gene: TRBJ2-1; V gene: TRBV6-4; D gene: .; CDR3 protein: CASSDRGGDEQFF; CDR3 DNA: TGTGCCAGCAGTGACCGGGGAGGCGATGAGCAGTTCTTC
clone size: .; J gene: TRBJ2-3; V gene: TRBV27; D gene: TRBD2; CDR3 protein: CASSPGLAGAYTQYF; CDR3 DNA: TGTGCCAGCAGTCCGGGACTAGCGGGGGCTTATACGCAGTATTTT
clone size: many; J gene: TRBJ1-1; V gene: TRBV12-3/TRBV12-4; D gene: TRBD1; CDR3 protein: CASSSRQGRNTEAFF; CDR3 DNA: TGTGCCAGCAGTTCCCGACAGGGTCGAAACACTGAAGCTTTCTTT
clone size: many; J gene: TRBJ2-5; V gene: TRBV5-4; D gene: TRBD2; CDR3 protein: CASSARLAGWKTQYF; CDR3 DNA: TGTGCCAGCAGCGCGCGACTAGCGGGCTGGAAGACCCAGTACTTC
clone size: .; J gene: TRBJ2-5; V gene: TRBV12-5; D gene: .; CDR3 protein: CASGTPQGEETQYF; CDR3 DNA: TGTGCTAGTGGGACACCTCAGGGAGAGGAGACCCAGTACTTC
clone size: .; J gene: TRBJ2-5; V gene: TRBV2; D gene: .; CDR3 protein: CASSEIETQYF; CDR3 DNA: TGTGCCAGCAGTGAAATCGAGACCCAGTACTTC
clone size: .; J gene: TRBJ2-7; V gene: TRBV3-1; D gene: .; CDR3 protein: CASSQGMAREQYF; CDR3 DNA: TGTGCCAGCAGCCAAGGAATGGCAAGGGAGCAGTACTTC
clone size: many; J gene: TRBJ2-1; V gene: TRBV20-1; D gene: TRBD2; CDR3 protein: CSARRSGRQRYNEQFF; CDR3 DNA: TGCAGTGCTAGAAGAAGCGGGAGACAGCGCTACAATGAGCAGTTCTTC
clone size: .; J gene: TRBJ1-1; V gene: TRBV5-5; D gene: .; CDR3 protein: CASSSAGTSTEAFF; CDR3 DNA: TGTGCCAGCAGCTCGGCGGGGACTTCTACTGAAGCTTTCTTT
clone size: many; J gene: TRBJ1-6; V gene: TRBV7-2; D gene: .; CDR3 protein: CASSLAGYNSPLHF; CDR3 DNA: TGTGCCAGCAGCTTAGCGGGGTATAATTCACCCCTCCACTTT
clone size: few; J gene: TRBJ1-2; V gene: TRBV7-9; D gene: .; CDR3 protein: CASSFLSGDYTF; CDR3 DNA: TGTGCCAGCAGCTTCCTGTCGGGTGACTACACCTTC
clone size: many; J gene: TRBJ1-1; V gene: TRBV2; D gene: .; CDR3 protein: CASTRIEAFF; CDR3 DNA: TGTGCTAGCACGAGGATTGAAGCTTTCTTT
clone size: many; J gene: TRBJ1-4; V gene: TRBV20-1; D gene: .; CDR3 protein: CSARDAVTNEKLFF; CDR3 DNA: TGCAGTGCTAGAGACGCAGTTACTAATGAAAAACTGTTTTTT
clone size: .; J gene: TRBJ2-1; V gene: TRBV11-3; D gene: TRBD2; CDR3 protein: CASSGGTSGSKYNEQFF; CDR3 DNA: TGTGCCAGCAGCGGCGGGACTAGCGGGAGTAAATACAATGAGCAGTTCTTC
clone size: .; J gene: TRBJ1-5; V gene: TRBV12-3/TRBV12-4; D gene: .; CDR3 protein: CASSLVSNQPQHF; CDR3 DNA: TGTGCCAGCAGTTTAGTTAGCAATCAGCCCCAGCATTTT
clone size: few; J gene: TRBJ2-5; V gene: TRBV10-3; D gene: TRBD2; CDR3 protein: CAISERGGAGETQYF; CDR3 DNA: TGTGCCATCAGTGAGCGGGGGGGCGCAGGAGAGACCCAGTACTTC
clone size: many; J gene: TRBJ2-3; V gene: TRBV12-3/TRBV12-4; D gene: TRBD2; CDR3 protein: CASSPPSGGSTDTQYF; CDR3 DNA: TGTGCCAGCAGTCCGCCGAGCGGGGGTAGCACAGATACGCAGTATTTT
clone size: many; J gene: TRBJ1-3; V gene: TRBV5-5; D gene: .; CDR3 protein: CASSLGGSSGNTIYF; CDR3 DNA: TGTGCCAGCAGCTTGGGGGGGAGCTCTGGAAACACCATATATTTT
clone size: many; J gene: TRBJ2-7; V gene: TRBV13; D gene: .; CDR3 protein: CASSSRDEQYF; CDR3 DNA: TGTGCCAGCAGCTCCCGGGACGAGCAGTACTTC
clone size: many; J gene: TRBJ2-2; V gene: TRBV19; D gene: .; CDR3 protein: CASSKSQGRVGTGELFF; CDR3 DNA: TGTGCCAGTAGTAAATCCCAAGGCAGGGTGGGCACCGGGGAGCTGTTTTTT